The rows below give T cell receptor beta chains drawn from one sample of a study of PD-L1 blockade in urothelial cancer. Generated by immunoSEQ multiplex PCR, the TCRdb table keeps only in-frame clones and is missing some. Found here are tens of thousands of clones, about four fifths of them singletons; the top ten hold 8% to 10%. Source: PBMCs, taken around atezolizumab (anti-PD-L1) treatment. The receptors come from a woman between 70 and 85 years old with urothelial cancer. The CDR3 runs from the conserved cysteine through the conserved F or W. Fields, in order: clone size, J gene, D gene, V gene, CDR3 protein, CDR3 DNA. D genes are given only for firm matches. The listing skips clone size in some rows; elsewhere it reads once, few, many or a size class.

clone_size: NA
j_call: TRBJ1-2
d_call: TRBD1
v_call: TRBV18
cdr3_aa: CASSTGTGASSVGYTF
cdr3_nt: TGTGCCAGCTCCACCGGGACAGGGGCATCCTCAGTTGGCTACACCTTC

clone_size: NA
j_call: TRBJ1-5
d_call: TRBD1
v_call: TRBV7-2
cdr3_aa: CASSLRQGTNQPQHF
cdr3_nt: TGTGCCAGCAGCCTAAGACAGGGGACTAATCAGCCCCAGCATTTT

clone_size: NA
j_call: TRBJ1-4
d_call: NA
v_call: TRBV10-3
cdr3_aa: CAISESGLGSPNEKLFF
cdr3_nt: TGTGCCATCAGTGAGTCCGGACTAGGGAGCCCTAATGAAAAACTGTTTTTT

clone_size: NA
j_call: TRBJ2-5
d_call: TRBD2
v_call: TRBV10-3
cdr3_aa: CAISVGAGGLETQYF
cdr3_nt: TGTGCCATCAGTGTTGGAGCGGGAGGTTTGGAGACCCAGTACTTC

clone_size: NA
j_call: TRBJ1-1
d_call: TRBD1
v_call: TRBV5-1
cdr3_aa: CASSGQGGTEAFF
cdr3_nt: TGCGCCAGCAGCGGACAGGGGGGCACTGAAGCTTTCTTT

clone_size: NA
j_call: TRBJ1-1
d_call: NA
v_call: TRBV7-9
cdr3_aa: CASSLQGSIGTEAFF
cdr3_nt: TGTGCCAGCAGCCTTCAGGGTTCTATTGGCACTGAAGCTTTCTTT

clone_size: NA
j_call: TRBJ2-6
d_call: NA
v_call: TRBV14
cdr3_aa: CASSPGVGTGANVLTF
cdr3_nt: TGTGCCAGCAGCCCGGGGGTAGGAACTGGGGCCAACGTCCTGACTTTC

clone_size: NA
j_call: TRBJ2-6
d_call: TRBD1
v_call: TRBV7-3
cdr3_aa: CASSSTGVSGANVLTF
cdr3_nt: TGTGCCAGCAGCTCCACAGGGGTCTCCGGGGCCAACGTCCTGACTTTC

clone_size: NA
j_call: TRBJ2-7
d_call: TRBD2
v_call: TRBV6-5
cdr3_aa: CASLNRLAGTYEQYF
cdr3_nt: TGTGCCAGCCTGAATAGACTAGCGGGAACCTACGAGCAGTACTTC

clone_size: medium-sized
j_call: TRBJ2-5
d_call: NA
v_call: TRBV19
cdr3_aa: CASSIDATGFLETQYF
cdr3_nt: TGTGCCAGTAGTATAGATGCTACGGGTTTCCTTGAGACCCAGTACTTC

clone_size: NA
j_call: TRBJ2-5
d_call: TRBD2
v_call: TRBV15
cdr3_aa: CATSRELAAQETQYF
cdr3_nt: TGTGCCACCAGCAGAGAACTAGCGGCGCAAGAGACCCAGTACTTC

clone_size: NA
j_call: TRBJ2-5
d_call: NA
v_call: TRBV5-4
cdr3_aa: CASSLGRVGGETQYF
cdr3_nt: TGTGCCAGCAGCTTAGGGCGGGTGGGTGGAGAGACCCAGTACTTC

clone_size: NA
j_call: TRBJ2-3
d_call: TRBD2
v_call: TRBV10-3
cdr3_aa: CAIRPLAGGTDTQYF
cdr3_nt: TGTGCCATCAGGCCCTTAGCGGGAGGGACAGATACGCAGTATTTT

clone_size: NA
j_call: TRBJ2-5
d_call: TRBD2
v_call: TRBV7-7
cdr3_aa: CASSLSSGSRETQYF
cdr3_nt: TGTGCCAGCAGCTTAAGTAGCGGGAGTAGGGAGACCCAGTACTTC

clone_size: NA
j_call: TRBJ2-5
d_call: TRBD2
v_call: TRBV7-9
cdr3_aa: CASSLSGRAGETQYF
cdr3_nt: TGTGCCAGCAGCTTAAGCGGGAGGGCCGGAGAGACCCAGTACTTC

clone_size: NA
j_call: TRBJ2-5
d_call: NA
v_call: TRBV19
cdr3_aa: CASRQGRETQYF
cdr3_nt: TGTGCCAGCCGTCAGGGGCGGGAGACCCAGTACTTC

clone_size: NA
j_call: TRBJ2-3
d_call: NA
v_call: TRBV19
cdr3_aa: CASTGQRTTDTQYF
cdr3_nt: TGTGCCAGTACCGGACAGAGAACCACAGATACGCAGTATTTT

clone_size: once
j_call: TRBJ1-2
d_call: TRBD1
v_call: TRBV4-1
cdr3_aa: CASSQTSGTGAFYGYTF
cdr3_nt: TGCGCCAGCAGCCAAACAAGCGGGACAGGGGCGTTCTATGGCTACACCTTC

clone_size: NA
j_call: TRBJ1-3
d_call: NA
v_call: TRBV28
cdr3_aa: CASSRTTGNTIYF
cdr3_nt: TGTGCCAGCAGTCGGACAACTGGAAACACCATATATTTT

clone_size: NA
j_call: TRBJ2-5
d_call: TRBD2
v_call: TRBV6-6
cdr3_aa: CATRAGGRQETQYF
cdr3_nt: TGTGCCACCAGAGCGGGGGGGCGGCAAGAGACCCAGTACTTC

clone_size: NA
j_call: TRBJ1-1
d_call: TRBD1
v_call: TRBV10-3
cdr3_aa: CAIRKGTGGMNTEAFF
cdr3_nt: TGTGCCATCAGGAAAGGGACAGGGGGAATGAACACTGAAGCTTTCTTT

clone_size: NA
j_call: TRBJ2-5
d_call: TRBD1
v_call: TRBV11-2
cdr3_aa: CASSPDLTGTDQETQYF
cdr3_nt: TGTGCCAGCAGCCCGGACCTTACCGGGACAGACCAAGAGACCCAGTACTTC

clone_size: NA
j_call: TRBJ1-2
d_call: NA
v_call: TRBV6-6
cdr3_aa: CASSYLQGNYGYTF
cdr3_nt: TGTGCCAGCAGTTACCTACAGGGAAACTATGGCTACACCTTC

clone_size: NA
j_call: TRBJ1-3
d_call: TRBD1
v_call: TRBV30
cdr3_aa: CAWSRQGGNTIYF
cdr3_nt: TGTGCCTGGAGTAGACAGGGTGGAAACACCATATATTTT

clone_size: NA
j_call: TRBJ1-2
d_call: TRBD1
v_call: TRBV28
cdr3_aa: CASSYTGTGGYTF
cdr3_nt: TGTGCCAGCAGTTACACTGGGACAGGGGGCTACACCTTC

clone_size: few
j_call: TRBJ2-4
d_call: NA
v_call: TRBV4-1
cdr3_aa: CASSQVSLAKNIQYF
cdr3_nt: TGCGCCAGCAGCCAAGTTTCTCTAGCCAAAAACATTCAGTACTTC

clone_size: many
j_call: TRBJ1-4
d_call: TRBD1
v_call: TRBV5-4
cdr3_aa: CASSSNRGLNEKLFF
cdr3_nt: TGTGCCAGCAGCTCAAACAGGGGTCTAAATGAAAAACTGTTTTTT

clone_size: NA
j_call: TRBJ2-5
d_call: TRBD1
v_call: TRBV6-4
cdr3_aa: CAIRTGKETQYF
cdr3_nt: TGTGCCATACGGACAGGGAAAGAGACCCAGTACTTC

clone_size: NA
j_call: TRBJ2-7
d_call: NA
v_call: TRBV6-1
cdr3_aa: CASMENYEQYF
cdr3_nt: TGTGCCAGCATGGAGAACTACGAGCAGTACTTC

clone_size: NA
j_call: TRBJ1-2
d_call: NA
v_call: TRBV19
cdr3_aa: CASRIGQNYGYTF
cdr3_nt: TGTGCCAGTAGGATTGGGCAGAACTATGGCTACACCTTC

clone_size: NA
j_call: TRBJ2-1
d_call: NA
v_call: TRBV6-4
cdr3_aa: CANTRGMCYEQFF
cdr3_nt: TGTGCCAACACACGGGGGATGTGTTATGAGCAGTTCTTC

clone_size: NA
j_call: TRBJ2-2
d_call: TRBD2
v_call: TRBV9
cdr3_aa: CASSVEGSGGTGELFF
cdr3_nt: TGTGCCAGCAGCGTAGAAGGTAGCGGGGGCACCGGGGAGCTGTTTTTT

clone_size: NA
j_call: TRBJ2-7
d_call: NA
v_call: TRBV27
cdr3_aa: CASSPLGRGGTYEQYF
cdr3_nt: TGTGCCAGCAGTCCGCTTGGACGGGGAGGTACCTACGAGCAGTACTTC

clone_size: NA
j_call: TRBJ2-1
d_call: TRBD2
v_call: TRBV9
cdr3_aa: CASNIAGENEQFF
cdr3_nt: TGTGCCAGCAACATAGCGGGAGAGAATGAGCAGTTCTTC

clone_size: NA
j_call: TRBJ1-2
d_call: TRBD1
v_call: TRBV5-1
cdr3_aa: CASSRDRDNYGYTF
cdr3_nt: TGCGCCAGCAGCCGGGACAGGGACAACTATGGCTACACCTTC

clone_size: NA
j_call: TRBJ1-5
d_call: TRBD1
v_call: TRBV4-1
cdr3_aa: CASSQEGQGVNQPQHF
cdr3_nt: TGCGCCAGCAGCCAAGAGGGACAGGGGGTCAATCAGCCCCAGCATTTT

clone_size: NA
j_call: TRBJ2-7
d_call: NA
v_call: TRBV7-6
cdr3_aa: CASSSQPEIYEQYF
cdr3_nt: TGTGCCAGCAGCTCACAGCCCGAAATCTACGAGCAGTACTTC

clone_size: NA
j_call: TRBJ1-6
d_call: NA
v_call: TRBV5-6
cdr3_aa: CASSLGSADSPLHF
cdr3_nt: TGTGCCAGCAGCTTGGGGTCGGCGGATTCACCCCTCCACTTT

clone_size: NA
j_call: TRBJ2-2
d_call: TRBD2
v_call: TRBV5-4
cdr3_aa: CASSGGTSGRVGELFF
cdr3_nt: TGTGCCAGCAGCGGAGGGACTAGCGGGAGAGTGGGGGAGCTGTTTTTT

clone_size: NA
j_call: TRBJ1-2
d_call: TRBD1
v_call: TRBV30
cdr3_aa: CAWSFVEGQGYGYTF
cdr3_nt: TGTGCCTGGAGTTTTGTTGAGGGACAGGGATATGGCTACACCTTC